This T cell receptor beta chain comes out of a study of blood T cell repertoires in COVID-19. Across the whole study: Researchers got acute and convalescent COVID-19 samples from the United States, Italy and Spain. PBMCs, B-cell-depleted T cells, or T cells provided the cDNA or gDNA that made up the material.

In the study's own analysis: Using reference gene primer amplification, nucleated cell counts were estimated. TCRdb keeps only in-frame clones here, not all; method: immunoSEQ multiplex PCR. The DNA was the basis for D and trimming; V, J and clone size are from that table. The sample includes 300,000 or so clones, 80% to 90% seen only once; the top ten take roughly 1.6%. The V segment lost 2 bases and the J segment 2 bases; nucleotides outside the gene matches: 4. CDR3 size: 15 residues. Germline V gene lookup returns CDR1 MRHNA and CDR2 SNTAGT. J is TRBJ1-2 and V is TRBV6-4; 8 nucleotides line up with TRBD1. Input material: peripheral blood. The TCR comes from a woman in her thirties or forties who had recovered from COVID-19. This CDR3 reads CASSDTTGANYGYTF. Here the CDR3 DNA reads TGTGCCAGCAGTGACACGACAGGGGCGAACTATGGCTACACCTTC.